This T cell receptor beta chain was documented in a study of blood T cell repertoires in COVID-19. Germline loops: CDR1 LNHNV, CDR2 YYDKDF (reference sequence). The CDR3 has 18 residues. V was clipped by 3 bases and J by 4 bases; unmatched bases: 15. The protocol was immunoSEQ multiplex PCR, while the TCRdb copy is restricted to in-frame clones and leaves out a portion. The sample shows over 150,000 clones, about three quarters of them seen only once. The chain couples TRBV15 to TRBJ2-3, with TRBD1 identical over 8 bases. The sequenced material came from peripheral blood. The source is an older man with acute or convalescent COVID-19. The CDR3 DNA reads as TGTGCCACCAGCAGTTTAACAGGGGGGCCGGGCTCCCCAGATACGCAGTATTTT. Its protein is CATSSLTGGPGSPDTQYF.